A single sample gave rise to the 12 T cell receptor beta chains below, sequenced in a study of beta chain features in type 1 diabetes. The study, taken as a whole, reports: When Type 1 diabetes patients were examined, their TCRB CDR3s proved moderately but significantly shorter in all four CD4+ subsets.

Reverse transcribing all isolated RNA meant expressed TCRB transcripts were sequenced. Sequencing used immunoSEQ multiplex PCR; TCRdb keeps in-frame clones, though not all of them. The sample holds approximately 250,000 clones, approximately 25% seen once. These receptors have no identified antigens. Material: naive CD4+ T cells from blood. These receptors were collected from a woman in her 30s with type 1 diabetes.

This clone was counted a single time. The gene calls are TRBV7-9 and TRBJ2-1; 8 nucleotides line up with TRBD2. The CDR3 runs 16 residues. Germline V gene data show CDR1 as SEHNR and CDR2 as FQNEAQ (reference sequence). V was pared by 3 bases and J by 0 bases, with 4 bases of the junction left unmatched. DNA of the CDR3: TGTGCCAGCAGCTTTTGGGCGGGAGGCTCCTACAATGAGCAGTTCTTC. Its translation is CASSFWAGGSYNEQFF.

For the CDR3, the DNA is TGTGCCAGCAGTTCCCAGGGACTCCACTATGGCTACACCTTC. It yields the protein CASSSQGLHYGYTF. The J gene is TRBJ1-2, the V gene TRBV27, with D possibly TRBD1 on 5 matching bases. The CDR3 totals 14 residues. Germline values: CDR1 MNHEY, CDR2 SMNVEV (reference sequence). The germline V and J ends were trimmed by 4 bases and 3 bases, with 12 bases remaining between them.

The rearrangement links TRBV11-3 to TRBJ2-2; 7 nucleotides match TRBD1. This CDR3 is 15 amino acids long. V gave up 1 base and J gave up 4 bases; unmatched junction bases: 3. Per germline, CDR1 SGHNT and CDR2 YENEEA. The CDR3 sequence is CASSLGTGATGELFF. CDR3 DNA: TGTGCCAGCAGCTTAGGAACAGGGGCCACCGGGGAGCTGTTTTTT.

The chain carries TRBV7-8 and TRBJ1-4, with D unresolved. Looked up from germline, CDR1 is SGHVS and CDR2 is FQNEAQ. This CDR3 has 13 residues. The ends were cut back, 3 bases at V and 7 bases at J, with 9 bases in the middle. In nucleotides, the CDR3 is TGTGCCAGCAGCTTTACATATGTTGAAAAACTGTTTTTT. It specifies CASSFTYVEKLFF.

The chain employs TRBV29-1 and TRBJ1-1, with 8 positions matching TRBD1. The CDR3 contains 12 residues. The germline CDR1 and CDR2 sequences are SQVTM and ANQGSEA. V was clipped by 4 bases and J by 6 bases; unmatched bases: 4. The DNA for the CDR3 is TGCAGCGTTGTGGACAGGGTCGCTGAAGCTTTCTTT. It is translated as CSVVDRVAEAFF.

In its sample, this clone was seen a few times. V is TRBV29-1 and J is TRBJ1-1; 7 positions agree with TRBD1. The trim removed 0 bases at V and 0 bases at J, leaving 10 bases unmatched. The CDR3 runs 17 residues. The germline V gene has CDR1 SQVTM and CDR2 ANQGSEA. CDR3 residues: CSVEDFLTGSMNTEAFF. The DNA for the CDR3 is TGCAGCGTTGAAGATTTTTTGACAGGGTCTATGAACACTGAAGCTTTCTTT.

This chain's CDR3 is CATQFSGRSDEQYF. In DNA, the CDR3 is TGTGCCACCCAGTTCAGCGGGAGATCGGACGAGCAGTACTTC. The chain combines TRBV10-3 with TRBJ2-7; 8 bases line up with TRBD2. V was clipped by 10 bases and J by 5 bases; unmatched bases: 13. The CDR3 has 14 residues. CDR1 ENHRY and CDR2 SYGVKD come from the germline V gene.

Concerning this clone itself: The sample has other DNA sequences that encode this CDR3 too. The chain has TRBV28 and TRBJ2-1; D perhaps matches TRBD1 (6 bases). The CDR3 has 13 residues. V was trimmed by 6 bases and J by 4 bases, leaving 10 bases between them. Germline V gene lookup returns CDR1 MDHEN and CDR2 SYDVKM. CDR3 residues: CASRLDRYNEQFF. The CDR3 nucleotides are TGTGCCAGCAGACTGGACAGATACAATGAGCAGTTCTTC.

The rearrangement uses TRBV11-2 and TRBJ2-7, with D maybe TRBD2 (5 bases). V was trimmed by 8 bases and J by 2 bases, leaving 7 bases between them. In germline, CDR1 is SGHAT, CDR2 FQNNGV. The CDR3 consists of 11 residues. This chain's CDR3 is CASGGPYEQYF. For the CDR3, the DNA is TGTGCCAGCGGCGGGCCCTACGAGCAGTACTTC.

The V call is TRBV7-9, the J call TRBJ2-7; no clear D. CDR3 length equals 12 residues. Germline CDR1 reads SEHNR; CDR2 reads FQNEAQ (reference sequence). The V and J ends lost 5 bases and 10 bases respectively, with 15 bases between them. The CDR3 is CASSVTVQSQYF. Written as DNA, the CDR3 is TGTGCCAGCAGCGTCACTGTACAGTCTCAGTACTTC.

The chain has TRBV11-3 and TRBJ1-1; D possibly corresponds to TRBD1 (6 bases). Trimming took off 5 bases at V and 1 base at J, with 14 bases between the two ends. This CDR3 region has 15 residues. Germline V gene sequence: CDR1 SGHNT, CDR2 YENEEA. The CDR3 nucleotides read TGTGCCAGCAGCCGATCGACAGGCGCGAACACTGAAGCTTTCTTT. Its translation is CASSRSTGANTEAFF.

This clone came up a few times. This rearrangement joins TRBV18 to TRBJ1-1; D call uncertain. Trimming cost V 8 bases and J 1 base, with 11 bases left between them. Germline CDR1 KGHSH, CDR2 LQKENI. The CDR3 consists of 13 residues. The CDR3 loop is CASNTGRNTEAFF. In DNA, the CDR3 is TGTGCCAGCAACACGGGAAGGAACACTGAAGCTTTCTTT.